This note documents a single TCR beta chain sequence. Its specific antigen is unknown. No per-base quality is available; no much larger clone lies one base away. These data originate in a study of T cells in pancreatic ductal adenocarcinoma (dated by TCRdb to about 2017). About the investigation overall: Seeking insight into the adaptive T-cell response that arises naturally, the researchers examined how many CD8+ T cells infiltrated tumors of resected pancreatic ductal adenocarcinoma, where they sat, and what features they had, alongside the same properties of suppressive cells.

Pancreatic ductal adenocarcinoma patients who had undergone surgery without neoadjuvant therapy were selected. Right after surgery, resected tumor tissue went into ice-cold media, and part of that tissue was flash frozen for DNA and RNA. Using the DNeasy Blood and Tissue Kit with Proteinase K and RNase treatment, genomic DNA was extracted from roughly 7 PBMC and roughly ten flash-frozen tumor specimens. V sheds 3 bases and J sheds 7 bases, leaving 15 bases between their ends. Reading from cysteine to phenylalanine, the CDR3 counts 14 amino acids. The read is trimmed to its CDR3 DNA, 42 bases read in frame from base 1. Per the germline V gene (reference sequence), SEHNR is the CDR1 and FQNEAQ is the CDR2. TCR beta CDR3 regions were amplified from genomic DNA using the immunoSEQ hsTCRB kit. High-throughput TRB CDR3 sequencing was performed on an Illumina HiSeq system. The paper's processing steps were these. The immunoSEQ software was used to analyze sequencing reads, and nonproductive sequences containing premature stops or frame-shifts were excluded. Clonality of the repertoire was calculated as one minus Shannon entropy normalized by log2 of the number of unique productive sequences. TCRdb obtained this table from immuneACCESS and retained in-frame rearrangements with V and J assigned. These tables miss some clones; where compared with another copy, unresolved V genes account for less than half of the shortfall, and the remainder is unexplained. The V and J calls and clone size were taken over from that table, and D and trimming were inferred from the DNA. Here the sample has about 5,000 clones; about 88% occur a single time. About 6.1% of the sample is taken by the ten largest.

What the study reported, not specific to this receptor: Because tumors are enriched in CD45RO+ effector T cells rather than naive T cells, which biases toward lower diversity, comparisons of clonality between tumor and blood may be biased. T-cell clonality did not differ significantly between tumor and blood, with mean clonality roughly 0.1 in tumors and less than 0.08 in blood. Because most pancreatic cancer patients present with inoperable disease, the resected cohort was biased toward the minority with early-stage disease. Blood samples had more total productive templates and 7 to 10-fold more unique clonotypes than tumor samples.

The source of this sequence is a human donor with pancreatic ductal adenocarcinoma. The chain couples TRBV7-9 to TRBJ1-2; TRBD1 is a weak D gene call, 5 bases matching. Sequences were obtained from pancreatic tumor tissue. The base sequence is TGTGCCAGCAGCTTTCGGGGGGGGTCTTTTGGCTACACCTTC. Its protein reads: CASSFRGGSFGYTF. With the rest looked up from the reference TRBV7-9 and TRBJ1-2 genes rather than sequenced, the full variable domain is DTGVSQNPRHKITKRGQNVTFRCDPISEHNRLYWYRQTLGQGPEFLTYFQNEAQLEKSRLLSDRFSAERPKGSFSTLEIQRTEQGDSAMYLCASSFRGGSFGYTFGSGTRLTVV.